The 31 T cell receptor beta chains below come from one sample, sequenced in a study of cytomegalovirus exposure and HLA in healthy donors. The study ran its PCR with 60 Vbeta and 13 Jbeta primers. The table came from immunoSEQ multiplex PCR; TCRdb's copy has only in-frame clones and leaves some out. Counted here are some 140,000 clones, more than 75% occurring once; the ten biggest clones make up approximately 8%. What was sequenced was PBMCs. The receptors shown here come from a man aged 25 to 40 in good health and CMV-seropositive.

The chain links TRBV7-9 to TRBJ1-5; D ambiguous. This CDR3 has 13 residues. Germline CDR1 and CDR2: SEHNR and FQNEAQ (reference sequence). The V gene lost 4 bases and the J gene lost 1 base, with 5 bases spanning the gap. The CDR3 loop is CASSSTSNQPQHF. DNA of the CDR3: TGTGCCAGCAGCTCGACAAGCAATCAGCCCCAGCATTTT.

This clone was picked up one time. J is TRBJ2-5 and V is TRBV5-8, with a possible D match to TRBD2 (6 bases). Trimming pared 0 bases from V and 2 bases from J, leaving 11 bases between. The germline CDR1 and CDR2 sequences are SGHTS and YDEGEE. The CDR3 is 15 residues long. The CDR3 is CASSLELAVQETQYF. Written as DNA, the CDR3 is TGTGCCAGCAGCTTGGAGTTAGCGGTACAAGAGACCCAGTACTTC. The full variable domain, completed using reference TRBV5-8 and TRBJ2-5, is EAGVTQSPTHLIKTRGQQATLRCSPISGHTSVYWYQQALGLGLQFLLWYDEGEERNRGNFPPRFSGRQFPNYSSELNVNALELEDSALYLCASSLELAVQETQYFGPGTRLLVL.

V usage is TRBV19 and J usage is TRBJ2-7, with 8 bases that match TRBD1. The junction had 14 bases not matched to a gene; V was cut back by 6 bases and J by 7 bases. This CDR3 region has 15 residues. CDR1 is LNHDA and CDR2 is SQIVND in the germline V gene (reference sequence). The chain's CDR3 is CASRPPGQATGEQYF. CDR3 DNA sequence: TGTGCCAGTAGGCCACCGGGACAGGCAACAGGGGAGCAGTACTTC.

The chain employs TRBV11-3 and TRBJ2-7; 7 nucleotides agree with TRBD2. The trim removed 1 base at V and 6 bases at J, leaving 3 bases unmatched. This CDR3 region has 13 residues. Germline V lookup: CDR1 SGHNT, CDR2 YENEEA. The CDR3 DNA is TGTGCCAGCAGCTTAGGAGTAGCGGGCGAGCAGTACTTC. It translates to CASSLGVAGEQYF. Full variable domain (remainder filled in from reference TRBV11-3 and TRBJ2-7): EAGVVQSPRYKIIEKKQPVAFWCNPISGHNTLYWYLQNLGQGPELLIRYENEEAVDDSQLPKDRFSAERLKGVDSTLKIQPAELGDSAVYLCASSLGVAGEQYFGPGTRLTVT.

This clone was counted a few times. The chain's CDR3 is CASSSNLATEAFF. The CDR3 DNA is TGCGCCAGCAGCTCCAATTTGGCCACTGAAGCTTTCTTT. The chain employs TRBV5-1 and TRBJ1-1, with no clear D. V lost 3 bases to trimming and J lost 4 bases, with 10 bases between them. Germline V gene lookup returns CDR1 SGHRS and CDR2 YFSETQ. This CDR3 is 13 amino acids long.

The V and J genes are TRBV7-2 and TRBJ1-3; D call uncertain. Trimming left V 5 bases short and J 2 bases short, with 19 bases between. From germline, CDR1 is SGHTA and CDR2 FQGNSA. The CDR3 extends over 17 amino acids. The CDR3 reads CASSPGPRGAPGNTIYF. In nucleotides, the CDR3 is TGTGCCAGCAGCCCAGGACCCCGGGGTGCCCCTGGAAACACCATATATTTT.

Here the CDR3 reads CASSLVGRVGNQPQHF. As DNA, the CDR3 is TGTGCCAGCAGCTTAGTAGGCAGGGTGGGCAATCAGCCCCAGCATTTT. V usage is TRBV7-2 and J usage is TRBJ1-5, with a possible D match to TRBD1 (5 bases). Germline-derived CDR1 and CDR2 are SGHTA and FQGNSA. The CDR3 is 16 residues long. The V and J ends lost 1 base and 2 bases respectively, with 12 bases between them.

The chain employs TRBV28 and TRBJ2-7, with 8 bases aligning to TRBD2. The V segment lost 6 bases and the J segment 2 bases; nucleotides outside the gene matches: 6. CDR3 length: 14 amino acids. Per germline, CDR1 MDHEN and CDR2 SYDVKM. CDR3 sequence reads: CASSLAGPPYEQYF. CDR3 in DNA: TGTGCCAGCAGCCTAGCGGGCCCGCCCTACGAGCAGTACTTC.

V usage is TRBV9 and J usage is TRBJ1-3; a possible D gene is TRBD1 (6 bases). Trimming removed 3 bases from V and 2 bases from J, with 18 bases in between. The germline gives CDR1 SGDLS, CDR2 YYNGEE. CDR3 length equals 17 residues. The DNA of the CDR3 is TGTGCCAGCAGCGCAGCCCCAGGGGTCGGCGCTGGAAACACCATATATTTT. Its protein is CASSAAPGVGAGNTIYF.

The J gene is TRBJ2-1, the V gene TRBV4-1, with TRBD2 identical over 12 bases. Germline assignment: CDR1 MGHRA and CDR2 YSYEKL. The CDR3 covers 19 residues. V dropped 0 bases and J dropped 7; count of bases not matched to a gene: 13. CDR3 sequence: CASSQDPGASGRAMNEQFF. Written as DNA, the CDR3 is TGCGCCAGCAGCCAAGACCCAGGGGCTAGCGGGAGGGCGATGAATGAGCAGTTCTTC.

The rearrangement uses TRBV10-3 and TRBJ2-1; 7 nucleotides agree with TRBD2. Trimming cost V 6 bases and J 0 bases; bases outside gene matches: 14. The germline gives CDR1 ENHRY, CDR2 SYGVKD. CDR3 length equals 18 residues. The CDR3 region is CAIRGTETRGDSYNEQFF. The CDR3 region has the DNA TGTGCCATCAGGGGGACCGAAACACGGGGGGACTCCTACAATGAGCAGTTCTTC.

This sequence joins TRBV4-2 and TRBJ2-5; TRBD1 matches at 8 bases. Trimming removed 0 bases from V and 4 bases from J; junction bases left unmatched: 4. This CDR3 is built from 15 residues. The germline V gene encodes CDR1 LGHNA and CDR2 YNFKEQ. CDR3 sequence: CASSQDRGTGETQYF. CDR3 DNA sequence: TGTGCCAGCAGCCAAGATCGGGGGACAGGAGAGACCCAGTACTTC.

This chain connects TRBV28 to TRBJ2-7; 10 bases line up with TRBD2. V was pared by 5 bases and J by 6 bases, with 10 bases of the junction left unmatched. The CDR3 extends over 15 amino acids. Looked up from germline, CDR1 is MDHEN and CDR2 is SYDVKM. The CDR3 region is CASSPSGTSAREQYF. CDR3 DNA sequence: TGTGCCAGCAGTCCCTCCGGGACTAGCGCTCGCGAGCAGTACTTC. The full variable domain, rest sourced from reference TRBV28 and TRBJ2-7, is DVKVTQSSRYLVKRTGEKVFLECVQDMDHENMFWYRQDPGLGLRLIYFSYDVKMKEKGDIPEGYSVSREKKERFSLILESASTNQTSMYLCASSPSGTSAREQYFGPGTRLTVT.

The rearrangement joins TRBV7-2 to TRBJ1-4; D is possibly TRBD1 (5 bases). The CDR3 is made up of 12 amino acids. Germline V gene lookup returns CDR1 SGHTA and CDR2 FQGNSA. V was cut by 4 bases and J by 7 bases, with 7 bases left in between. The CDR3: CASSSDIEKLFF. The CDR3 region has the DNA TGTGCCAGCAGCTCGGACATTGAAAAACTGTTTTTT.

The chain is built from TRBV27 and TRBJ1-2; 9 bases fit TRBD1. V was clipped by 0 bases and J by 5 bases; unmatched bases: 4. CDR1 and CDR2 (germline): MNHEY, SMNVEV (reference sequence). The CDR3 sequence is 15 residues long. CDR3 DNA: TGTGCCAGCAGTTTATCTCCGACAGGGGGATATGGCTACACCTTC. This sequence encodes CASSLSPTGGYGYTF.

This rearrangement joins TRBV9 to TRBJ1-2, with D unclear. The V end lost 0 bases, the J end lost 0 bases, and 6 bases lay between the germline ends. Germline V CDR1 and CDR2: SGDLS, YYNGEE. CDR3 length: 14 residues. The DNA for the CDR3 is TGTGCCAGCAGCGTAGGTGGAGCTAACTATGGCTACACCTTC. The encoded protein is CASSVGGANYGYTF. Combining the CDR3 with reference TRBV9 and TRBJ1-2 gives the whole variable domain DSGVTQTPKHLITATGQRVTLRCSPRSGDLSVYWYQQSLDQGLQFLIQYYNGEERAKGNILERFSAQQFPDLHSELNLSSLELGDSALYFCASSVGGANYGYTFGSGTRLTVV.

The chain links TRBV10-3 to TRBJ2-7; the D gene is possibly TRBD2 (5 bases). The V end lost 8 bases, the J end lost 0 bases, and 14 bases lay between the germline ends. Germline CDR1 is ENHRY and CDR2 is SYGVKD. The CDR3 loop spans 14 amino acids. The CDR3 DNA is TGTGCCATCGGTGGACTTACGAGCTCCTACGAGCAGTACTTC. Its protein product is CAIGGLTSSYEQYF.

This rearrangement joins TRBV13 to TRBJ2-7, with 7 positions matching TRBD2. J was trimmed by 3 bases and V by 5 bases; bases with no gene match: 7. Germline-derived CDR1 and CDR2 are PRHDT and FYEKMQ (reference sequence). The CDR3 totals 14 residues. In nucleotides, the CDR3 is TGTGCCAGCAGCCCCGGTCTAGCGGACTACGAGCAGTACTTC. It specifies CASSPGLADYEQYF.

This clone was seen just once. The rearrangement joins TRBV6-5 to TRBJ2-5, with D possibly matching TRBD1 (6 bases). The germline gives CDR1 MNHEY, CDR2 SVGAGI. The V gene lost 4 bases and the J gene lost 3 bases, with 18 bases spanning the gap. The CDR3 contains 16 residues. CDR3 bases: TGTGCCAGCAGTTCTAGAGGGGACACCCCCAAAGAGACCCAGTACTTC. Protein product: CASSSRGDTPKETQYF.

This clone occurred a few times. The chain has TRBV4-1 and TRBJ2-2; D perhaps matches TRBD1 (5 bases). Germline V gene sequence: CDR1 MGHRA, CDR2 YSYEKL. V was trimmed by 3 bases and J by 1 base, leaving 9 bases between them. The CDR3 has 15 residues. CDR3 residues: CASSQRQGNTGELFF. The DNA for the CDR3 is TGCGCCAGCAGCCAGAGGCAGGGGAACACCGGGGAGCTGTTTTTT.

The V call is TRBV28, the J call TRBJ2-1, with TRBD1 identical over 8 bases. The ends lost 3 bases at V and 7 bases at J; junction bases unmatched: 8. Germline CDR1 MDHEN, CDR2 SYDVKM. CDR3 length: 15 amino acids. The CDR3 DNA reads TGTGCCAGCAGTTTTCGTTCGGACAGGGTTAATGAGCAGTTCTTC. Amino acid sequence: CASSFRSDRVNEQFF.

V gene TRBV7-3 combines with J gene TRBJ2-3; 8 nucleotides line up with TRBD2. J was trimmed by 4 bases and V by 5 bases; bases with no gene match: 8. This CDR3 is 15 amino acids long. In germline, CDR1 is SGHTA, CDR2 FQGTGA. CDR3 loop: CASSRQTSVADTQYF. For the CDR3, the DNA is TGTGCCAGCAGCCGCCAGACTAGCGTGGCAGATACGCAGTATTTT.

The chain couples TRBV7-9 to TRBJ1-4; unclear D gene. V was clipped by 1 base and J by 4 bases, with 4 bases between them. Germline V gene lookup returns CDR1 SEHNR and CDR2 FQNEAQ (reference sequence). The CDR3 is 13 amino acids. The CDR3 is CASSLDYNEKLFF. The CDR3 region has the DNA TGTGCCAGCAGCTTAGACTATAATGAAAAACTGTTTTTT.

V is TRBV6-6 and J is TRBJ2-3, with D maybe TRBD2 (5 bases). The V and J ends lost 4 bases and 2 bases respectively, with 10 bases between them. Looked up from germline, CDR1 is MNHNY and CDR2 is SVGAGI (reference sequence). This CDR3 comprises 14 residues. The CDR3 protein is CASSSYRDTDTQYF. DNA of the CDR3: TGTGCCAGCAGTTCGTACCGGGACACAGATACGCAGTATTTT.

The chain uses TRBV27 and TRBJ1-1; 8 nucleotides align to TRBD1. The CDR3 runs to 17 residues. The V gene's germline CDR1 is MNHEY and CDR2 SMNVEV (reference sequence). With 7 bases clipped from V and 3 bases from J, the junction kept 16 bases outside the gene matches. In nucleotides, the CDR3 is TGTGCCAGCAAGAACTTCGGACAGGGCCAAGTGGACACTGAAGCTTTCTTT. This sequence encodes CASKNFGQGQVDTEAFF.

The CDR3 nucleotides read TGTGCCAGCTCACCAGGACTAGCGGGAGGGCTAGAGCAGTACTTC. Translating it yields CASSPGLAGGLEQYF. The chain joins TRBV18 to TRBJ2-7; 15 bases agree with TRBD2. The trim removed 2 bases at V and 7 bases at J, leaving 3 bases unmatched. The CDR3 has 15 residues. The germline CDR1 and CDR2 sequences are KGHSH and LQKENI.

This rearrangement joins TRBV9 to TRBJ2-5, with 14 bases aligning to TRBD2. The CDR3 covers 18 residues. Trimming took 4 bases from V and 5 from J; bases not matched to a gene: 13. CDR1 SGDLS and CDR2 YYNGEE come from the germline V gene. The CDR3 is CASSQGLAGGTLRETQYF. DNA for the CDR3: TGTGCCAGCAGCCAAGGACTAGCGGGGGGTACTCTGAGGGAGACCCAGTACTTC. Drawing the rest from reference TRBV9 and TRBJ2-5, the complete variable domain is DSGVTQTPKHLITATGQRVTLRCSPRSGDLSVYWYQQSLDQGLQFLIQYYNGEERAKGNILERFSAQQFPDLHSELNLSSLELGDSALYFCASSQGLAGGTLRETQYFGPGTRLLVL.

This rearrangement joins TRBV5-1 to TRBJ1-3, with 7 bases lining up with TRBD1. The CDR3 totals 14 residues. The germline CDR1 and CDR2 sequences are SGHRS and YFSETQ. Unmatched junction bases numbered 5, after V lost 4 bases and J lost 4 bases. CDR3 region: CASSLTGPGNTIYF. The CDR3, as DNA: TGCGCCAGCAGCCTGACAGGGCCAGGAAACACCATATATTTT. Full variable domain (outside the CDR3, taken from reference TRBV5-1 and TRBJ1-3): KAGVTQTPRYLIKTRGQQVTLSCSPISGHRSVSWYQQTPGQGLQFLFEYFSETQRNKGNFPGRFSGRQFSNSRSEMNVSTLELGDSALYLCASSLTGPGNTIYFGEGSWLTVV.

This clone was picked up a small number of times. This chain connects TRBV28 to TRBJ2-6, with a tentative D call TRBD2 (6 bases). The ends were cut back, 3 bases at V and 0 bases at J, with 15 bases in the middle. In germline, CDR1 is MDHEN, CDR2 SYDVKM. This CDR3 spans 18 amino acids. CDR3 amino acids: CASSLAGTLGSGANVLTF. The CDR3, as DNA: TGTGCCAGCAGTTTGGCTGGGACTCTGGGCTCTGGGGCCAACGTCCTGACTTTC. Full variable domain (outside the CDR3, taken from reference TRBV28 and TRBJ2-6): DVKVTQSSRYLVKRTGEKVFLECVQDMDHENMFWYRQDPGLGLRLIYFSYDVKMKEKGDIPEGYSVSREKKERFSLILESASTNQTSMYLCASSLAGTLGSGANVLTFGAGSRLTVL.

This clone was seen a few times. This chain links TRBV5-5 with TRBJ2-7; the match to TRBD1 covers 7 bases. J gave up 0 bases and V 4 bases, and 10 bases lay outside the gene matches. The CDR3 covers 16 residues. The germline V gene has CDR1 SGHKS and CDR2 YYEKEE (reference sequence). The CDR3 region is CASSPPGTVFSYEQYF. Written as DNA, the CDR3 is TGTGCCAGCAGCCCCCCCGGGACAGTATTCTCCTACGAGCAGTACTTC. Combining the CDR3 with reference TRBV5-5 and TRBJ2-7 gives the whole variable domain DAGVTQSPTHLIKTRGQQVTLRCSPISGHKSVSWYQQVLGQGPQFIFQYYEKEERGRGNFPDRFSARQFPNYSSELNVNALLLGDSALYLCASSPPGTVFSYEQYFGPGTRLTVT.

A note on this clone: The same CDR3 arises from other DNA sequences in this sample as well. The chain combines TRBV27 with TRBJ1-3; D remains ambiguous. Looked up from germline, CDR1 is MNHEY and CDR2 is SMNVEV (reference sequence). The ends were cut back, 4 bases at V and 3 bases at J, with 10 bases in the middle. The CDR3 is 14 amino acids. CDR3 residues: CASSSRTGGNTIYF. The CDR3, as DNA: TGTGCCAGCAGTTCTCGAACTGGTGGAAACACCATATATTTT.